These 29 T cell receptor beta chains came from one sample sequenced in a study of T cell repertoires in cytomegalovirus infection. TCRdb analysed the reads with MiXCR anew, one entry per CDR3 protein. Of roughly 800,000 distinct CDR3 sequences in the sample, about 28% were seen once. What these receptors recognize is not known. The sample here was cultured CD8+ T cells from PBMCs, taken from culture after CMV antigen stimulation. The receptors originated from a human donor in good health (CMV status not recorded). Some clones in this sample may be carry-over from other donors' samples.

The table lists this clonotype with a few counts. The V gene is TRBV6-1, the J gene TRBJ2-7; a possible D gene is TRBD1 (6 bases). The CDR3 spans 16 residues. The V gene lost 6 bases and the J gene lost 0 bases, with 18 bases spanning the gap. Looked up from germline, CDR1 is MNHNS and CDR2 is SASEGT. CDR3 DNA: TGTGCCAGCAGGTTCATACAGGGCTCGATCTCCTACGAGCAGTACTTC. Translating it yields CASRFIQGSISYEQYF.

This clonotype was observed a handful of times. The V and J genes are TRBV19 and TRBJ2-1; TRBD1 aligns across 10 bases. Trimming cost V 5 bases and J 2 bases; bases outside gene matches: 9. This CDR3 comprises 17 residues. Per germline, CDR1 LNHDA and CDR2 SQIVND (reference sequence). In nucleotides, the CDR3 is TGTGCCAGTAGTTCTTGGGGGGACAGGGGCACCTACAATGAGCAGTTCTTC. It specifies CASSSWGDRGTYNEQFF.

This clonotype showed up many times. The V and J genes are TRBV7-2 and TRBJ1-5; D remains unclear. This CDR3 comprises 13 residues. Germline assignment: CDR1 SGHTA and CDR2 FQGNSA. V was cut by 3 bases and J by 4 bases, with 7 bases left in between. In DNA, the CDR3 is TGTGCCAGCAGCTTTGATGGGAATCAGCCCCAGCATTTT. Its protein product is CASSFDGNQPQHF.

J is TRBJ1-2 and V is TRBV14; D is ambiguous. Trimming left V 0 bases short and J 8 bases short, with 22 bases between. The CDR3 has 17 amino acids. The germline CDR1 and CDR2 sequences are SGHDN and FVKESK. The CDR3 DNA reads TGTGCCAGCAGCCAAGATTCGGTCTTGGGTCTTCGAAGGGGCTACACCTTC. Its protein product is CASSQDSVLGLRRGYTF.

This clonotype was detected a few times. The gene calls are TRBV4-1 and TRBJ1-1, with D perhaps matching TRBD1 (5 bases). The CDR3 length is 14 residues. The V gene's germline CDR1 is MGHRA and CDR2 YSYEKL. Trimming left V 3 bases short and J 1 base short, with 9 bases between. CDR3 protein: CASSHLGQNTEAFF. The CDR3 DNA sequence: TGCGCCAGCAGCCATCTAGGACAGAACACTGAAGCTTTCTTT.

This clonotype has only a few counts. This chain joins TRBV7-8 and TRBJ1-5; D possibly corresponds to TRBD1 (5 bases). V shed 5 bases and J shed 3 bases, with 14 bases lying between them. The germline gives CDR1 SGHVS, CDR2 FQNEAQ. The CDR3 covers 15 residues. CDR3 amino acids: CASSQSQGYNQPQHF. In DNA form, the CDR3 reads TGTGCCAGCAGCCAAAGCCAGGGATACAATCAGCCCCAGCATTTT.

The rearrangement links TRBV6-4 to TRBJ1-4, with D perhaps matching TRBD1 (5 bases). The CDR3 has 15 amino acids. From germline, CDR1 is MRHNA and CDR2 SNTAGT. Trimming left V 2 bases short and J 8 bases short, with 15 bases between. CDR3 sequence (DNA): TGTGCCAGCAGTGACGGCGGGGGGATAGGGGAAAAACTGTTTTTT. Protein sequence: CASSDGGGIGEKLFF.

This clonotype was recorded many times. The chain uses TRBV7-6 and TRBJ1-2, with a possible D match to TRBD1 (6 bases). This CDR3 region has 15 residues. Germline V gene sequence: CDR1 SGHVS, CDR2 FNYEAQ. V was shortened by 4 bases and J by 5 bases, with 17 bases between the two germline ends. The CDR3 DNA sequence: TGTGCCAGCAGCTCCCTCCGGACAGAGACTTATGGCTACACCTTC. Its protein product is CASSSLRTETYGYTF.

The J gene is TRBJ1-5, the V gene TRBV27; D is undetermined. CDR1 and CDR2 from the germline V gene are MNHEY and SMNVEV (reference sequence). Deletions cut 3 bases from V and 9 bases from J, with 12 bases between. The CDR3 is 13 amino acids. CDR3 protein: CASSFRRLGPQHF. DNA of the CDR3: TGTGCCAGCAGTTTCCGAAGACTTGGGCCCCAGCATTTT.

The chain is built from TRBV6-8 and TRBJ2-1; 10 bases are shared with TRBD2. V lost 6 bases to trimming and J lost 4 bases; unmatched junction nucleotides: 9. CDR3 length equals 16 residues. Germline CDR1 MNHGY, CDR2 SAAAGT. CDR3 in DNA: TGTGCCAGCAGCACCTACGGGACTAGCGATTACAATGAGCAGTTCTTC. It is translated as CASSTYGTSDYNEQFF.

The chain has TRBV12-3 or TRBV12-4 and TRBJ2-5, with D unclear. This CDR3 spans 9 amino acids. V gave up 7 bases and J gave up 8 bases, with 5 bases separating them. The CDR3 bases are TGTGCCAGCACCCCCACCCAGTACTTC. It specifies CASTPTQYF.

The chain couples TRBV12-3 or TRBV12-4 to TRBJ2-1, with TRBD1 identical over 7 bases. Germline trimming cut 7 bases from V and 2 bases from J; bases unmatched to any gene: 8. This CDR3 is built from 15 residues. The CDR3 coding sequence is TGTGCCAGCATAGGTTGGCAGGGGGCCTACAATGAGCAGTTCTTC. Its protein product is CASIGWQGAYNEQFF.

The chain combines TRBV12-3 or TRBV12-4 with TRBJ2-3; D call uncertain. There are 13 residues in the CDR3. The V and J ends lost 5 bases and 4 bases respectively, with 10 bases between them. The CDR3 here is CASSPGTPDTQYF. The CDR3, as DNA: TGTGCCAGCAGTCCCGGAACTCCAGATACGCAGTATTTT.

The rearrangement uses TRBV7-9 and TRBJ2-3, with D tentatively TRBD2 (7 bases). V dropped 1 base and J dropped 4 bases, with 18 bases sitting between them. The length of the CDR3 is 17 residues. Germline V gene sequence: CDR1 SEHNR, CDR2 FQNEAQ (reference sequence). CDR3 sequence reads: CASSLGLGRGGADTQYF. The CDR3 DNA reads as TGTGCCAGCAGCTTAGGTTTAGGGAGGGGGGGGGCAGATACGCAGTATTTT.

Only a few counts were recorded for this clonotype. This sequence joins TRBV11-3 and TRBJ2-5, with 10 bases lining up with TRBD1. The CDR3 totals 17 residues. V shed 2 bases, J shed 1 base, and the junction held 7 bases outside the gene matches. CDR1 is SGHNT and CDR2 is YENEEA in the germline V gene. CDR3 bases: TGTGCCAGCAGCTTATCCGGGACAGGGGAGACCCAAGAGACCCAGTACTTC. Translating gives CASSLSGTGETQETQYF.

Only a few counts were recorded for this clonotype. The CDR3 loop is CASSLAYGQEQYF. The CDR3, as DNA: TGTGCCAGCAGCTTAGCCTACGGCCAAGAGCAGTACTTC. The chain employs TRBV7-2 and TRBJ2-7; unclear D gene. CDR3 length equals 13 residues. Deletions cut 0 bases from V and 7 bases from J, with 10 bases between. The germline V gene encodes CDR1 SGHTA and CDR2 FQGNSA.

This clonotype appeared a few times. The chain employs TRBV5-6 and TRBJ1-1; maybe TRBD1 (6 bases). Germline assignment: CDR1 SGHDT and CDR2 YYEEEE. The V end was cut by 0 bases, the J end by 1 base, with 19 bases between. The CDR3 totals 18 residues. The CDR3 here is CASSLAGGARGENTEAFF. The CDR3 bases are TGTGCCAGCAGCTTGGCCGGAGGAGCCAGGGGCGAGAACACTGAAGCTTTCTTT.

The chain links TRBV6-5 to TRBJ1-2, with 9 bases matching TRBD1. This CDR3 region has 15 residues. J gave up 8 bases and V 0 bases, and 7 bases lay outside the gene matches. The germline V gene encodes CDR1 MNHEY and CDR2 SVGAGI. CDR3 DNA sequence: TGTGCCAGCAGTTACTCGGGGACAGGGAAGGGCGGCTACACCTTC. It encodes CASSYSGTGKGGYTF.

This clonotype appeared a few times. The V and J genes are TRBV28 and TRBJ2-7, with D uncertain. CDR3 length equals 15 residues. Germline V gives CDR1 MDHEN, CDR2 SYDVKM. The germline V and J ends were trimmed by 4 bases and 0 bases, with 13 bases remaining between them. In DNA form, the CDR3 reads TGTGCCAGCAGTTCCTCCGGACGTAACTCCTACGAGCAGTACGTC. Residues: CASSSSGRNSYEQYV.

Details on this clonotype: A read error may produce the germline difference seen at one junction end. The V call is TRBV7-7, the J call TRBJ2-1, with TRBD1 matching 9 bases. The CDR3 covers 15 residues. Germline-derived CDR1 and CDR2 are SSHAT and FNYEAQ (reference sequence). The CDR3 DNA is TGTGCTAGCAGCTCCGCCGGGACAGGGCGGTATGAGCAGTTCTTC. Protein sequence: CASSSAGTGRYEQFF. The whole variable domain, filled in from reference TRBV7-7 and TRBJ2-1, reads GAGVSQSPRYKVTKRGQDVTLRCDPISSHATLYWYQQALGQGPEFLTYFNYEAQPDKSGLPSDRFSAERPEGSISTLTIQRTEQRDSAMYRCASSSAGTGRYEQFFGPGTRLTVL.

The chain couples TRBV4-1 to TRBJ1-1; D unclear. Trimming stripped 5 bases from V and 10 bases from J, with 14 bases between. Germline assignment: CDR1 MGHRA and CDR2 YSYEKL. This CDR3 contains 12 residues. CDR3 loop: CASSNGQRRAFF. CDR3 DNA sequence: TGCGCCAGCAGCAATGGCCAGAGACGAGCTTTCTTT.

The chain joins TRBV7-2 to TRBJ2-3; TRBD2 aligns across 13 bases. There are 16 residues in the CDR3. With 7 bases clipped from V and 3 bases from J, the junction kept 7 bases outside the gene matches. Germline lookup yields CDR1 SGHTA and CDR2 FQGNSA. The CDR3 DNA is TGTGCCAGCAACCACTGGACTAGCGGGGGTACAGATACGCAGTATTTT. It translates to CASNHWTSGGTDTQYF.

This clonotype was observed a few times. The CDR3 nucleotides are TGTGCCAGCAGAATAGGGAGGAAGAATGAAAAACTGTTTTTT. Translating it yields CASRIGRKNEKLFF. This chain uses TRBV7-8 with TRBJ1-4; no firm D call. V was trimmed by 6 bases and J by 5 bases, leaving 13 bases between them. Per germline, CDR1 SGHVS and CDR2 FQNEAQ. The CDR3 totals 14 residues.

V is TRBV19 and J is TRBJ1-6; D ambiguous. CDR1 is LNHDA and CDR2 is SQIVND in the germline V gene (reference sequence). The CDR3 spans 17 residues. The germline V and J ends were trimmed by 6 bases and 0 bases, with 15 bases remaining between them. The CDR3 nucleotides read TGTGCCAGTAGCACCGGGCCCCCACACTCCTATAATTCACCCCTCCACTTT. Translation gives CASSTGPPHSYNSPLHF.

The CDR3 DNA is TGTGCCACCAGCATAAAGGTTCCGAACACTGAAGCTTTCTTT. Translation: CATSIKVPNTEAFF. The chain uses TRBV15 and TRBJ1-1; D is undetermined. Deletions cut 4 bases from V and 1 base from J, with 10 bases between. CDR3 size: 14 residues. Germline loops: CDR1 LNHNV, CDR2 YYDKDF (reference sequence). Supplemented by reference TRBV15 and TRBJ1-1, the full variable domain reads DAMVIQNPRYQVTQFGKPVTLSCSQTLNHNVMYWYQQKSSQAPKLLFHYYDKDFNNEADTPDNFQSRRPNTSFCFLDIRSPGLGDTAMYLCATSIKVPNTEAFFGQGTRLTVV.

The chain employs TRBV20-1 and TRBJ1-6, with 9 bases fitting TRBD1. V was clipped by 0 bases and J by 9 bases; unmatched bases: 6. This CDR3 has 15 residues. From germline, CDR1 is DFQATT and CDR2 SNEGSKA (reference sequence). The CDR3 sequence: CSARDKQGASSPLHF. Here the CDR3 DNA reads TGCAGTGCTAGAGATAAACAGGGGGCCAGTTCACCCCTCCACTTT.

This clonotype was detected only a few times. The rearrangement joins TRBV7-9 to TRBJ2-1; tentative D call: TRBD1 (5 bases). CDR3 length: 11 amino acids. Germline V gene lookup returns CDR1 SEHNR and CDR2 FQNEAQ (reference sequence). Trimming shortened V by 8 bases and J by 14 bases, and 16 bases separated the two germline ends. CDR3 nucleotide sequence: TGTGCCAGCCTCGGTGGCAGGGTGGAGTTCTTC. It yields the protein CASLGGRVEFF.

This clonotype has a count of ten or more. The V call is TRBV7-2, the J call TRBJ1-2; unclear D gene. This CDR3 contains 14 residues. The germline V gene has CDR1 SGHTA and CDR2 FQGNSA. The germline V and J ends were trimmed by 1 base and 2 bases, with 8 bases remaining between them. The CDR3 DNA is TGTGCCAGCAGCTTAGTGCCAGAGAACTATGGCTACACCTTC. Protein sequence: CASSLVPENYGYTF. Combining the CDR3 with reference TRBV7-2 and TRBJ1-2 gives the whole variable domain GAGVSQSPSNKVTEKGKDVELRCDPISGHTALYWYRQSLGQGLEFLIYFQGNSAPDKSGLPSDRFSAERTGGSVSTLTIQRTQQEDSAVYLCASSLVPENYGYTFGSGTRLTVV.

This clonotype was seen ten or more times. V and J are TRBV7-2 and TRBJ2-1; D possibly corresponds to TRBD2 (6 bases). Trimming removed 4 bases at V and 7 bases at J, with 17 bases between. Germline V gives CDR1 SGHTA, CDR2 FQGNSA. The CDR3 sequence is 15 residues long. The CDR3 bases are TGTGCCAGCAGCTCAAAGGGACTCCTGGTGAATGAGCAGTTCTTC. Translation gives CASSSKGLLVNEQFF.